The 9 T cell receptor beta chains below come from one sample, sequenced in a study of shared T cell receptors in the human thymus. Clones were read by immunoSEQ multiplex PCR, and TCRdb kept only the in-frame ones, dropping some. The sample holds about 610,000 clones; around nine tenths are singletons and the top ten take 0.0095% to 0.012%. The data also belong to a second study, concerning human thymus T cells.

Sequenced sample: thymocytes. These receptors were taken from a boy younger than two with a congenital heart defect.

This rearrangement joins TRBV10-3 to TRBJ2-5, with D perhaps matching TRBD2 (5 bases). Germline CDR1 ENHRY, CDR2 SYGVKD. V gave up 10 bases and J gave up 0 bases, with 15 bases separating them. The length of the CDR3 is 14 residues. CDR3 amino acids: CATCPGVYQETQYF. CDR3 DNA: TGTGCCACCTGCCCCGGGGTGTACCAAGAGACCCAGTACTTC.

CDR3 coding DNA: TGTGCCAGCAGTCGAAGGAGGGCTTCAACTAATGAAAAACTGTTTTTT. Translated, it gives CASSRRRASTNEKLFF. This sequence joins TRBV13 and TRBJ1-4; no clear D. Germline CDR1 PRHDT, CDR2 FYEKMQ (reference sequence). The CDR3 has 16 residues. V dropped 6 bases and J dropped 0 bases, with 14 bases sitting between them.

The chain combines TRBV29-1 with TRBJ2-7; perhaps TRBD2 as D (5 bases). This CDR3 has 13 residues. The germline V gene has CDR1 SQVTM and CDR2 ANQGSEA. With 7 bases removed from V and 3 bases from J, the gap between germline ends came to 16 bases. CDR3 coding DNA: TGCAGCGCTACCCGGGTAGGGAGCTACGAGCAGTACTTC. The encoded protein is CSATRVGSYEQYF.

The rearrangement uses TRBV7-2 and TRBJ1-1; D gene uncertain. The CDR3 is made up of 16 amino acids. The V gene's germline CDR1 is SGHTA and CDR2 FQGNSA. Trimming removed 1 base at V and 0 bases at J, with 12 bases between. In DNA form, the CDR3 reads TGTGCCAGCAGCTTAGAACCGGTTACCTTGAACACTGAAGCTTTCTTT. This translates into CASSLEPVTLNTEAFF.

The gene calls are TRBV30 and TRBJ2-1; 9 positions agree with TRBD2. With V trimmed by 0 bases and J by 1 base, 10 bases remained unmatched. This CDR3 contains 18 residues. Germline assignment: CDR1 GTSNPN and CDR2 SVGIG (reference sequence). In DNA form, the CDR3 reads TGTGCCTGGAGTGTCCCCGGGTTGCGGGGGGGTTCCTACAATGAGCAGTTCTTC. Its translation: CAWSVPGLRGGSYNEQFF.

This chain joins TRBV5-4 and TRBJ1-5, with a weak D call TRBD1 (5 bases). From germline, CDR1 is SGHNT and CDR2 YYREEE (reference sequence). The CDR3 sequence is 13 residues long. V was shortened by 4 bases and J by 11 bases, with 16 bases between the two germline ends. The CDR3 loop is CASSENQGEAQHF. In DNA, the CDR3 is TGTGCCAGCAGCGAGAACCAGGGTGAGGCCCAGCATTTT.

The chain uses TRBV19 and TRBJ2-1; TRBD2 matches 8 bases. The V gene end was trimmed by 3 bases and the J gene end by 7 bases; junction bases not matched to a gene: 17. CDR1 is LNHDA, CDR2 SQIVND, per germline (reference sequence). This CDR3 has 18 amino acids. The CDR3 coding sequence is TGTGCCAGTAGTATGTCGAAGATGGGGCTAGCGGGCTTAAATGAGCAGTTCTTC. Its translation is CASSMSKMGLAGLNEQFF.

The chain couples TRBV6-6 to TRBJ2-3, with 8 bases matching TRBD2. Unmatched junction bases numbered 10, after V lost 2 bases and J lost 6 bases. Germline CDR1 MNHNY, CDR2 SVGAGI (reference sequence). The CDR3 totals 16 residues. The DNA of the CDR3 is TGTGCCAGCAGTTACCAAAAGCGGGAGCGTGGGGATACGCAGTATTTT. It specifies CASSYQKRERGDTQYF.

The genes are TRBV6-1 and TRBJ2-7; 13 bases are shared with TRBD2. The V gene end was trimmed by 0 bases and the J gene end by 3 bases; junction bases not matched to a gene: 20. There are 22 residues in the CDR3. Germline CDR1 MNHNS, CDR2 SASEGT. In DNA, the CDR3 is TGTGCCAGCAGTGAAGCTGGCGGTACGCCACTAGCGGGAGGGCCCCCCCTCTACGAGCAGTACTTC. Its protein is CASSEAGGTPLAGGPPLYEQYF.